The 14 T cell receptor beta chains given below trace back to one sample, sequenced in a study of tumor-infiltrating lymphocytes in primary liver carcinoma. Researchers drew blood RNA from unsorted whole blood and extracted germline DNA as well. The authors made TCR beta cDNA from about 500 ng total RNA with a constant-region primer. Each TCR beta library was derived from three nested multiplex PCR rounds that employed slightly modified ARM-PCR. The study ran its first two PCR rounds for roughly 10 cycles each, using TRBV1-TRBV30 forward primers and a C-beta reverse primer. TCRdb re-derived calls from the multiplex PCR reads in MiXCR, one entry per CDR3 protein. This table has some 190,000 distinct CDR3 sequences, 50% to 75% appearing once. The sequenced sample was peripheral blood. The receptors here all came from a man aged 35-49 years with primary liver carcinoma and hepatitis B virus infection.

CDR3 bases: TGCAGCGCTGTCAGTAGGCCCGGGGAGCTGTTTTTT. Amino acid sequence: CSAVSRPGELFF. The V gene is TRBV29-1, the J gene TRBJ2-2; no firm D call. CDR1 and CDR2 from the germline V gene are SQVTM and ANQGSEA. The CDR3 has 12 amino acids. Deletions cut 7 bases from V and 6 bases from J, with 12 bases between.

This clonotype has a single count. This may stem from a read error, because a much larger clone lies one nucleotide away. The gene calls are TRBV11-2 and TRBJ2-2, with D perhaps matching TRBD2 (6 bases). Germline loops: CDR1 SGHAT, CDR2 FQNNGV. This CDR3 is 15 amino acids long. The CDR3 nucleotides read TGTGTCAGCAGGCGACTAGTATTGGGCACCGGGGAGCTGTTTTTT. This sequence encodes CVSRRLVLGTGELFF. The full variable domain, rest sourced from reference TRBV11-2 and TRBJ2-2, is EAGVAQSPRYKIIEKRQSVAFWCNPISGHATLYWYQQILGQGPKLLIQFQNNGVVDDSQLPKDRFSAERLKGVDSTLKIQPAKLEDSAVYLCVSRRLVLGTGELFFGEGSRLTVL.

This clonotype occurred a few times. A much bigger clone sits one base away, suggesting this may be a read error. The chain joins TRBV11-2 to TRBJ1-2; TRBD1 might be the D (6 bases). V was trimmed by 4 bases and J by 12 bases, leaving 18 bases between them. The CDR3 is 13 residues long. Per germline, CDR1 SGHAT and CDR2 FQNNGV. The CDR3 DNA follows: TGTGCCAGCAGCTACGGGGCAGGGGATAAGAACACCTTC. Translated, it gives CASSYGAGDKNTF.

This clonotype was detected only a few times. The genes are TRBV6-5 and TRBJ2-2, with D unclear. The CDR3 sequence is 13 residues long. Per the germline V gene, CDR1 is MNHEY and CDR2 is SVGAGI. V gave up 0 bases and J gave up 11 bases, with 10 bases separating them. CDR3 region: CASSYSADKELFF. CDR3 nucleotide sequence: TGTGCCAGCAGTTACTCGGCCGATAAAGAGCTGTTTTTT.

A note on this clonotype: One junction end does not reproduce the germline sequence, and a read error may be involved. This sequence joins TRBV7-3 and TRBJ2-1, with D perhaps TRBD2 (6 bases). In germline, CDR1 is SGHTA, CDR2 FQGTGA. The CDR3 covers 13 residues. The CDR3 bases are TGTGCCAGCAGCTCCGGACTATACAATGATCAGTTCTTC. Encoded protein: CASSSGLYNDQFF.

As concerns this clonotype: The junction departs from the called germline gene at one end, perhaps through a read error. CDR3 region: CASSYAGPRDEADALF. In nucleotides, the CDR3 is TGTGCCAGCAGTTACGCGGGACCCCGGGATGAGGCTGATGCTTTATTT. V is TRBV6-5 and J is TRBJ1-1, with a weak D call TRBD1 (5 bases). Germline V gives CDR1 MNHEY, CDR2 SVGAGI. This CDR3 has 16 residues.

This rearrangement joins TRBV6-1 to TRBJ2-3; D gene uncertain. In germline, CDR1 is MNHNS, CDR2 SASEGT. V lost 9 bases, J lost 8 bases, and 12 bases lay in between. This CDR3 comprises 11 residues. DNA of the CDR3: TGTGCCAGTCTCGGGTCAGGTACGCAGTATTTT. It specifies CASLGSGTQYF.

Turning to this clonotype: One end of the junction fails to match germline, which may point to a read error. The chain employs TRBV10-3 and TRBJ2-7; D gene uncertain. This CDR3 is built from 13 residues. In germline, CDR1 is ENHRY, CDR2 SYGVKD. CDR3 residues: CAMSDQPSYERYF. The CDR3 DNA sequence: TGTGCCATGTCGGACCAACCATCCTACGAGCGGTACTTC.

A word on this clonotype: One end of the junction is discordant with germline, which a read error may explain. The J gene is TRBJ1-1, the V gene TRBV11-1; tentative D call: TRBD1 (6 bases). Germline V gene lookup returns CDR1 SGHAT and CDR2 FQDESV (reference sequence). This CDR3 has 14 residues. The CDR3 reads CASRLTGLNTEAFF. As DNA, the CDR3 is TGTGCCAGCAGATTGACAGGATTGAACACTGAAGCATTCTTT.

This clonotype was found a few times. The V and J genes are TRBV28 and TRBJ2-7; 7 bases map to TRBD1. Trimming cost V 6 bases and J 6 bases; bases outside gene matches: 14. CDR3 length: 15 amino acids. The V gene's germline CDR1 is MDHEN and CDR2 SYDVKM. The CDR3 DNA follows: TGTGCCAGCAGCCAGGCGACAGGGTTGAGGGGCGAGCAGTACTTC. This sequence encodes CASSQATGLRGEQYF. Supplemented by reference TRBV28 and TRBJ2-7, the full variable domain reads DVKVTQSSRYLVKRTGEKVFLECVQDMDHENMFWYRQDPGLGLRLIYFSYDVKMKEKGDIPEGYSVSREKKERFSLILESASTNQTSMYLCASSQATGLRGEQYFGPGTRLTVT.

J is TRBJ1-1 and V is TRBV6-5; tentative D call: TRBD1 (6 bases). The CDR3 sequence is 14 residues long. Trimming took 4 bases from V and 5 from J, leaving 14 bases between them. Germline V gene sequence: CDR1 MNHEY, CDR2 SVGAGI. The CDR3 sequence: CASSSLQGWTEAFF. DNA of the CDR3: TGTGCCAGCAGTTCACTACAGGGATGGACTGAAGCTTTCTTT.

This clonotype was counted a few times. This CDR3 is CASSATSDQPQHF. The CDR3, as DNA: TGTGCCAGCAGTGCCACCAGCGATCAGCCCCAGCATTTT. The gene calls are TRBV6-1 and TRBJ1-5; D unclear. V was pared by 4 bases and J by 5 bases, with 9 bases between. The CDR3 spans 13 residues. The V gene's germline CDR1 is MNHNS and CDR2 SASEGT.

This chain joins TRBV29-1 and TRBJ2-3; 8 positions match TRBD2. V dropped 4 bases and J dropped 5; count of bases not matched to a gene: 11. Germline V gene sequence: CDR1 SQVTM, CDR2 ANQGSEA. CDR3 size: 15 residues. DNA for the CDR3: TGCAGCGTTGTAATACCGGGACTAGATGTAGATACGCAGTATTTT. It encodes CSVVIPGLDVDTQYF.

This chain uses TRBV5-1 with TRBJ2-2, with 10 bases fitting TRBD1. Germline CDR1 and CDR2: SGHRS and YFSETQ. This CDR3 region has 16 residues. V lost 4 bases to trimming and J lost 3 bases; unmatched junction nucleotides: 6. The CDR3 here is CASSPGQGLYTGELFF. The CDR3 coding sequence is TGCGCCAGCAGCCCGGGACAGGGGCTTTACACCGGGGAGCTGTTTTTT.